These 31 T cell receptor beta chains came from one sample sequenced in a study of T cell responses to AZD1222 COVID-19 vaccine. The method was immunoSEQ multiplex PCR; TCRdb's version includes in-frame clones alone and lacks a portion of them. The sample contains tens of thousands of clones, about 89% of which appear only once. Sequenced here: peripheral blood, sampled 28 days after the second AZD1222 dose. These receptors came from an adult who received the AZD1222 COVID-19 vaccine.

The V and J genes are TRBV3-1 (or the pseudogene TRBV3-2) and TRBJ1-1; D gene ambiguous. Looked up from germline, CDR1 is LGHDT and CDR2 is YNNKEL (reference sequence). The CDR3 consists of 11 residues. The V end lost 2 bases, the J end lost 8 bases, and 6 bases lay between the germline ends. CDR3 DNA sequence: TGTGCCAGCAGCCAAATGGACGAAGCTTTCTTT. Its protein product is CASSQMDEAFF.

The chain employs TRBV6-1 and TRBJ1-2, with D possibly TRBD1 on 5 matching bases. This CDR3 has 14 amino acids. The V and J ends lost 2 bases and 0 bases respectively, with 7 bases between them. The germline CDR1 and CDR2 sequences are MNHNS and SASEGT. The CDR3 DNA sequence: TGTGCCAGCAGTGAACAGGGTGCTAACTATGGCTACACCTTC. The encoded protein is CASSEQGANYGYTF.

This clone has a single count. The rearrangement joins TRBV18 to TRBJ1-6; a possible D gene is TRBD1 (6 bases). The CDR3 is 17 amino acids. V gave up 2 bases and J gave up 6 bases, with 17 bases separating them. Germline CDR1 KGHSH, CDR2 LQKENI. CDR3 DNA sequence: TGTGCCAGCTCACCAGAAGATTGGGGGCTCGGTAATTCACCCCTCCACTTT. This encodes CASSPEDWGLGNSPLHF. The full variable domain, in which reference TRBV18 and TRBJ1-6 provide the parts outside the CDR3, is NAGVMQNPRHLVRRRGQEARLRCSPMKGHSHVYWYRQLPEEGLKFMVYLQKENIIDESGMPKERFSAEFPKEGPSILRIQQVVRGDSAAYFCASSPEDWGLGNSPLHFGNGTRLTVT.

V usage is TRBV25-1 and J usage is TRBJ1-4; 9 bases align to TRBD1. Trimming took 2 bases from V and 10 from J; bases not matched to a gene: 8. Germline-derived CDR1 and CDR2 are MGHDK and SYGVNS. The CDR3 contains 15 residues. The CDR3 DNA sequence: TGTGCCAGCAGTGAAACTACAGGGGGCTGGGGAAAACTGTTTTTT. Amino acid sequence: CASSETTGGWGKLFF.

The chain employs TRBV5-4 and TRBJ2-1, with TRBD2 matching 11 bases. Germline lookup yields CDR1 SGHNT and CDR2 YYREEE (reference sequence). The J segment lost 5 bases and the V segment lost 2 bases, leaving 3 bases of the junction unmatched. This CDR3 has 15 residues. CDR3 in DNA: TGTGCCAGCAGCTTTGAGACTAGCGGGGACAATGAGCAGTTCTTC. It translates to CASSFETSGDNEQFF.

The rearrangement uses TRBV2 and TRBJ2-3, with 9 bases lining up with TRBD2. The CDR3 is 16 residues long. Germline loops: CDR1 SNHLY, CDR2 FYNNEI. The V and J ends lost 6 bases and 6 bases, in that order; junction bases with no gene match: 13. Written as DNA, the CDR3 is TGTGCCAGCAGAGGCGGGGGGGCCCGGGGTGAGGATACGCAGTATTTT. Its protein product is CASRGGGARGEDTQYF.

In regard to this clone: At one boundary the junction diverges from the germline segment, which might be a read error. CDR3 amino acids: CASSPNTASGLSHF. The CDR3 bases are TGCGCCAGCAGCCCAAACACGGCTAGCGGGCTATCACACTTC. The V gene is TRBV5-1, the J gene TRBJ2-4, with TRBD2 identical over 8 bases. The germline V gene has CDR1 SGHRS and CDR2 YFSETQ. This CDR3 has 14 amino acids.

The rearrangement uses TRBV13 and TRBJ2-1; D is tentatively TRBD1 or TRBD2 (5 bases each). CDR1 and CDR2 from the germline V gene are PRHDT and FYEKMQ (reference sequence). This CDR3 spans 15 amino acids. V gave up 5 bases and J gave up 1 base, with 12 bases separating them. The CDR3 reads CASSPGDGSYNEQFF. CDR3 nucleotide sequence: TGTGCCAGCAGCCCCGGGGACGGATCCTACAATGAGCAGTTCTTC. Filled out from reference TRBV13 and TRBJ2-1, the complete variable domain reads AAGVIQSPRHLIKEKRETATLKCYPIPRHDTVYWYQQGPGQDPQFLISFYEKMQSDKGSIPDRFSAQQFSDYHSELNMSSLELGDSALYFCASSPGDGSYNEQFFGPGTRLTVL.

V usage is TRBV6-6 and J usage is TRBJ2-3; D gene uncertain. V was clipped by 8 bases and J by 1 base, with 7 bases between them. Per germline, CDR1 MNHNY and CDR2 SVGAGI (reference sequence). CDR3 size: 12 residues. The CDR3 nucleotides read TGTGCCAGCGGGATCGGCACAGATACGCAGTATTTT. Amino acid sequence: CASGIGTDTQYF.

The chain links TRBV7-2 to TRBJ1-5; no clear D. V lost 2 bases and J 0 bases, leaving 5 bases between the germline ends. Germline loops: CDR1 SGHTA, CDR2 FQGNSA. The CDR3 has 14 amino acids. CDR3 sequence (DNA): TGTGCCAGCAGCTTAAGAAATAGCAATCAGCCCCAGCATTTT. Its protein product is CASSLRNSNQPQHF.

The chain uses TRBV6-1 and TRBJ2-2, with 15 bases identical to TRBD2. V shed 4 bases and J 4 bases; nucleotides not matched to a gene: 13. The CDR3 runs to 20 residues. From germline, CDR1 is MNHNS and CDR2 SASEGT. DNA of the CDR3: TGTGCCAGCAGTGCCGCAACTGGACTAGCGGGGGGGCGAGGCACCGGGGAGCTGTTTTTT. Protein sequence: CASSAATGLAGGRGTGELFF.

The V call is TRBV3-1 (or the pseudogene TRBV3-2), the J call TRBJ1-6, with D possibly matching TRBD1 (5 bases). The V end lost 4 bases, the J end lost 0 bases, and 13 bases lay between the germline ends. Germline CDR1 and CDR2: LGHDT and YNNKEL (reference sequence). The CDR3 loop spans 17 amino acids. CDR3 protein: CASSPGARSSYNSPLHF. For the CDR3, the DNA is TGTGCCAGCAGCCCCGGGGCTCGGAGCTCCTATAATTCACCCCTCCACTTT.

The chain combines TRBV10-1 with TRBJ2-1; 11 nucleotides line up with TRBD2. The CDR3 is 17 amino acids. Germline V gene sequence: CDR1 WNHNN, CDR2 SYGVQD (reference sequence). V gave up 5 bases and J gave up 1 base; unmatched junction bases: 7. CDR3 loop: CASSPGLAEFSYNEQFF. Here the CDR3 DNA reads TGCGCCAGCAGTCCGGGACTAGCGGAGTTTTCCTACAATGAGCAGTTCTTC.

The chain uses TRBV9 and TRBJ1-2; 7 nucleotides match TRBD1. The CDR3 runs 14 residues. The trim removed 5 bases at V and 4 bases at J, leaving 8 bases unmatched. Germline CDR1 and CDR2: SGDLS and YYNGEE. This CDR3 is CASRAGGGGYGYTF. The CDR3 DNA follows: TGTGCCAGCAGGGCAGGAGGGGGCGGCTATGGCTACACCTTC. The whole variable domain, remainder taken from reference TRBV9 and TRBJ1-2, is DSGVTQTPKHLITATGQRVTLRCSPRSGDLSVYWYQQSLDQGLQFLIQYYNGEERAKGNILERFSAQQFPDLHSELNLSSLELGDSALYFCASRAGGGGYGYTFGSGTRLTVV.

This clone was recorded once. The J gene is TRBJ1-1, the V gene TRBV27, with TRBD1 as a possible D gene (5 bases). Germline-derived CDR1 and CDR2 are MNHEY and SMNVEV (reference sequence). The CDR3 runs to 15 residues. V dropped 4 bases and J dropped 7 bases, with 19 bases sitting between them. The CDR3 bases are TGTGCCAGCAGTTCCCCGGGGCGGGCTAAAGATGAAGCTTTCTTT. Its translation is CASSSPGRAKDEAFF.

In its sample, this clone ranks as medium-sized. The V gene is TRBV5-5, the J gene TRBJ2-3; tentatively, D is TRBD1 (5 bases). Germline values: CDR1 SGHKS, CDR2 YYEKEE (reference sequence). V lost 1 base to trimming and J lost 1 base, with 10 bases between them. The CDR3 loop spans 15 amino acids. CDR3 loop: CASSLWGQRTDTQYF. CDR3 in DNA: TGTGCCAGCAGCTTGTGGGGCCAGCGCACAGATACGCAGTATTTT.

The V and J genes are TRBV5-1 and TRBJ1-1, with a possible D match to TRBD1 (5 bases). The CDR3 is 12 amino acids. Per germline, CDR1 SGHRS and CDR2 YFSETQ. V shed 5 bases and J shed 6 bases, with 11 bases lying between them. CDR3 nucleotides: TGCGCCAGCAGGGGGCAGGGCTCTGAAGCTTTCTTT. As protein: CASRGQGSEAFF.

The chain joins TRBV6-1 to TRBJ2-3; D gene unclear. The V and J ends lost 2 bases and 0 bases respectively, with 15 bases between them. The CDR3 sequence is 17 residues long. Per the germline V gene, CDR1 is MNHNS and CDR2 is SASEGT. The DNA for the CDR3 is TGTGCCAGCAGTGAATCCACTGGCGGAGCTAGCACAGATACGCAGTATTTT. This sequence encodes CASSESTGGASTDTQYF.

V and J are TRBV7-8 and TRBJ2-2, with 16 positions matching TRBD2. Germline loops: CDR1 SGHVS, CDR2 FQNEAQ. V lost 4 bases to trimming and J lost 7 bases; unmatched junction nucleotides: 9. The CDR3 extends over 18 amino acids. CDR3 DNA sequence: TGTGCCAGCAGCTCCATGGGACTAGCGGGGGGGCTTGGCGGGGAGCTGTTTTTT. Protein sequence: CASSSMGLAGGLGGELFF.

The chain joins TRBV25-1 to TRBJ2-7, with TRBD1 matching over 9 bases. Trimming cost V 4 bases and J 3 bases; bases outside gene matches: 10. Germline lookup yields CDR1 MGHDK and CDR2 SYGVNS. This CDR3 comprises 16 residues. The CDR3 spells CASSGSGTGHIYEQYF. DNA of the CDR3: TGTGCCAGCAGTGGATCCGGGACAGGGCATATCTACGAGCAGTACTTC.

The rearrangement uses TRBV7-9 and TRBJ2-4; possibly TRBD1 for D (5 bases). Germline CDR1 reads SEHNR; CDR2 reads FQNEAQ (reference sequence). Trimming cost V 5 bases and J 5 bases, with 13 bases left between them. This CDR3 comprises 14 residues. CDR3 sequence (DNA): TGTGCCAGCAGCCTTCCTCTCAGGGAAAACATTCAGTACTTC. It codes for CASSLPLRENIQYF.

The gene calls are TRBV2 and TRBJ1-5; D not resolved. CDR3 length equals 12 residues. Trimming took off 2 bases at V and 13 bases at J, with 12 bases between the two ends. Per the germline V gene, CDR1 is SNHLY and CDR2 is FYNNEI. The CDR3 coding sequence is TGTGCCAGCAGTGAAAGGACCTCTTCTCAGCATTTT. This codes for CASSERTSSQHF.

The genes are TRBV4-1 and TRBJ1-3, with D possibly TRBD1 on 5 matching bases. The CDR3 has 18 residues. V lost 0 bases and J lost 0, with 15 bases in between. CDR1 is MGHRA, CDR2 YSYEKL, per germline. CDR3 sequence (DNA): TGCGCCAGCAGCCAAGACAGAAAAGACAGTTACTCTGGAAACACCATATATTTT. This encodes CASSQDRKDSYSGNTIYF.

V usage is TRBV7-2 and J usage is TRBJ2-2; maybe TRBD1 (5 bases). In germline, CDR1 is SGHTA, CDR2 FQGNSA. The ends were cut back, 6 bases at V and 4 bases at J, with 24 bases in the middle. The CDR3 has 18 residues. The CDR3 reads CASSSKTNSRVSTGELFF. DNA for the CDR3: TGTGCCAGCAGTTCAAAGACGAACTCCAGGGTGTCCACCGGGGAGCTGTTTTTT.

The chain employs TRBV19 and TRBJ1-1; D call uncertain. The CDR3 covers 15 residues. Trimming removed 5 bases at V and 1 base at J, with 14 bases between. Germline V gives CDR1 LNHDA, CDR2 SQIVND (reference sequence). The CDR3 sequence: CASSRGRDSNTEAFF. DNA of the CDR3: TGTGCCAGTAGTCGAGGAAGGGATTCGAACACTGAAGCTTTCTTT.

This rearrangement joins TRBV2 to TRBJ1-1; D is uncertain. The germline gives CDR1 SNHLY, CDR2 FYNNEI. The CDR3 loop spans 10 amino acids. V was trimmed by 7 bases and J by 7 bases, leaving 7 bases between them. The CDR3 loop is CASIQDEAFF. In DNA form, the CDR3 reads TGTGCCAGCATCCAGGATGAAGCTTTCTTT. The full variable domain, completed using reference TRBV2 and TRBJ1-1, is EPEVTQTPSHQVTQMGQEVILRCVPISNHLYFYWYRQILGQKVEFLVSFYNNEISEKSEIFDDQFSVERPDGSNFTLKIRSTKLEDSAMYFCASIQDEAFFGQGTRLTVV.

The chain combines TRBV18 with TRBJ1-5; no reliable D call. In germline, CDR1 is KGHSH, CDR2 LQKENI. Trimming removed 4 bases at V and 7 bases at J, with 11 bases between. CDR3 length: 13 amino acids. CDR3 bases: TGTGCCAGCTCACTGGGTGGTGGGCAGCCCCAGCATTTT. Its translation: CASSLGGGQPQHF.

The chain has TRBV18 and TRBJ2-7; the match to TRBD2 covers 8 bases. Germline CDR1 is KGHSH and CDR2 is LQKENI. The junction had 8 bases not matched to a gene; V was cut back by 4 bases and J by 3 bases. The CDR3 extends over 15 amino acids. The DNA for the CDR3 is TGTGCCAGCTCACGGGACTCCCGGGGGGGCTACGAGCAGTACTTC. Translation gives CASSRDSRGGYEQYF.

The genes are TRBV2 and TRBJ2-1, with D uncertain. Germline values: CDR1 SNHLY, CDR2 FYNNEI. CDR3 length: 13 amino acids. V was clipped by 7 bases and J by 8 bases, with 15 bases between them. CDR3 bases: TGTGCCAGCAAATCGGGCCAGCAGGATGAGCAGTTCTTC. Translation: CASKSGQQDEQFF. Using reference TRBV2 and TRBJ2-1 for the parts outside the CDR3, the full variable domain is EPEVTQTPSHQVTQMGQEVILRCVPISNHLYFYWYRQILGQKVEFLVSFYNNEISEKSEIFDDQFSVERPDGSNFTLKIRSTKLEDSAMYFCASKSGQQDEQFFGPGTRLTVL.

This sequence joins TRBV6-5 and TRBJ2-2; no definite D call. Germline V gene sequence: CDR1 MNHEY, CDR2 SVGAGI. The CDR3 totals 11 residues. The V end was cut by 7 bases, the J end by 8 bases, with 8 bases between. In DNA, the CDR3 is TGTGCCAGCACTGGAGAGGGGGAGCTGTTTTTT. It yields the protein CASTGEGELFF.

This chain uses TRBV7-9 with TRBJ1-6; 7 nucleotides match TRBD1. Germline trimming cut 4 bases from V and 9 bases from J; bases unmatched to any gene: 6. The CDR3 consists of 14 residues. Germline CDR1 reads SEHNR; CDR2 reads FQNEAQ (reference sequence). CDR3 loop: CASSSDRAISPLHF. DNA for the CDR3: TGTGCCAGCAGCTCCGACAGGGCAATTTCACCCCTCCACTTT. Filled out from reference TRBV7-9 and TRBJ1-6, the complete variable domain reads DTGVSQNPRHKITKRGQNVTFRCDPISEHNRLYWYRQTLGQGPEFLTYFQNEAQLEKSRLLSDRFSAERPKGSFSTLEIQRTEQGDSAMYLCASSSDRAISPLHFGNGTRLTVT.